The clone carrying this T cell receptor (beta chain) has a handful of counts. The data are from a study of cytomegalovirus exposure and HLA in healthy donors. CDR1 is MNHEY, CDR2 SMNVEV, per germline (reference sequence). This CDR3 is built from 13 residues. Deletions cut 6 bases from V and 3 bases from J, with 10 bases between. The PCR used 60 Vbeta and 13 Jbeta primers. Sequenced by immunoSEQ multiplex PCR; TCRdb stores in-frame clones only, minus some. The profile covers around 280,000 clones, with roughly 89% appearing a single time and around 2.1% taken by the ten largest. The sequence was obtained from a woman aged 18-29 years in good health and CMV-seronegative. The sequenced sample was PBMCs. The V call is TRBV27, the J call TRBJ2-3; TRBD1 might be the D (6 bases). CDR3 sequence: CASRGQGTDTQYF. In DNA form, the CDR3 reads TGTGCCAGCAGGGGGCAGGGGACAGATACGCAGTATTTT.